This T cell receptor (beta chain) was captured in a study of blood T cell repertoires in COVID-19. Across the study: The United States, Italy and Spain provided the acute and convalescent COVID-19 samples. PBMCs, B-cell-depleted T cells, or T cells were the source of the cDNA or gDNA that made up the material.

Germline V gene lookup returns CDR1 LGHDT and CDR2 YNNKEL (reference sequence). V shed 1 base and J shed 2 bases, with 8 bases lying between them. There are 14 residues in the CDR3. In the source study's methods: By means of reference gene primer amplification, nucleated cell counts were estimated. Using immunoSEQ multiplex PCR, the repertoire was profiled, and TCRdb retains in-frame clones only, with some absent. That table supplies the V and J calls and clone size; D and trimming were determined from the DNA. The sample lists over 300,000 clones; around 91% were seen once. This clone was counted once.

The TCR originated in a man between 18 and 35 years old with active or convalescent COVID-19. V usage is TRBV3-1 (or the pseudogene TRBV3-2) and J usage is TRBJ1-2; the D gene is possibly TRBD1 (6 bases). Sequencing was done on a sample of peripheral blood. As DNA, the CDR3 is TGTGCCAGCAGCCAAGGTGACAGGAACTATGGCTACACCTTC. It specifies CASSQGDRNYGYTF.